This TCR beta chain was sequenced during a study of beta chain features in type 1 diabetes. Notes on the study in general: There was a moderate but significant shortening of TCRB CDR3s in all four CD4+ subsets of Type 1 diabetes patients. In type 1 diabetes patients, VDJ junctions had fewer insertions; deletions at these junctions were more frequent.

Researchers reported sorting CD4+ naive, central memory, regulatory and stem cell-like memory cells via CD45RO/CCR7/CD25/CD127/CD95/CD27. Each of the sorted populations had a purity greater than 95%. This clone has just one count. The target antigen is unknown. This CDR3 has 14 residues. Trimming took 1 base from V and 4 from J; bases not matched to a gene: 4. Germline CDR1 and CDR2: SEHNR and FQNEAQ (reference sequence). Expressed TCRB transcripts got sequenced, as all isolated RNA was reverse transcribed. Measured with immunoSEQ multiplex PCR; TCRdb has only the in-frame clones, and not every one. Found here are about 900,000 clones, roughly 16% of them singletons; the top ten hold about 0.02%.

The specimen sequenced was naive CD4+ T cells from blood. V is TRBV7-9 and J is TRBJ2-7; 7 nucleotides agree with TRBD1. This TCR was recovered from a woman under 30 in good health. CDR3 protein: CASSLVRGKYEQYF. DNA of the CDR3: TGTGCCAGCAGCTTAGTCAGGGGGAAGTACGAGCAGTACTTC. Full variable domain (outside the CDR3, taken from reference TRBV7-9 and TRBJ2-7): DTGVSQNPRHKITKRGQNVTFRCDPISEHNRLYWYRQTLGQGPEFLTYFQNEAQLEKSRLLSDRFSAERPKGSFSTLEIQRTEQGDSAMYLCASSLVRGKYEQYFGPGTRLTVT.